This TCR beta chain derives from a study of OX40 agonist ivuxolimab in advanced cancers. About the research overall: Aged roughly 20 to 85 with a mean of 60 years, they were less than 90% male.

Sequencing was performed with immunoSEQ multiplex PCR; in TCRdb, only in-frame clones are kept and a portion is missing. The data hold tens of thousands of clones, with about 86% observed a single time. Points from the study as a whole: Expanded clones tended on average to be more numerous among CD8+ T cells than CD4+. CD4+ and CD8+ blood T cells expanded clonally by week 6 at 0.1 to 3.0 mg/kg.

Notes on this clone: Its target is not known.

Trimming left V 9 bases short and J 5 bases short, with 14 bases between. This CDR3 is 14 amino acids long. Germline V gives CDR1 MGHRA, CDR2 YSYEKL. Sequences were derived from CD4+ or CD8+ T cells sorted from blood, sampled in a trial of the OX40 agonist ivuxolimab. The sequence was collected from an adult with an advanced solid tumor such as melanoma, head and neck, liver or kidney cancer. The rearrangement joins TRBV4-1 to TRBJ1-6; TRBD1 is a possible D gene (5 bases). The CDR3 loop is CASRGAMDNSPLHF. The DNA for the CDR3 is TGCGCCAGTAGGGGAGCAATGGATAATTCACCCCTCCACTTT.